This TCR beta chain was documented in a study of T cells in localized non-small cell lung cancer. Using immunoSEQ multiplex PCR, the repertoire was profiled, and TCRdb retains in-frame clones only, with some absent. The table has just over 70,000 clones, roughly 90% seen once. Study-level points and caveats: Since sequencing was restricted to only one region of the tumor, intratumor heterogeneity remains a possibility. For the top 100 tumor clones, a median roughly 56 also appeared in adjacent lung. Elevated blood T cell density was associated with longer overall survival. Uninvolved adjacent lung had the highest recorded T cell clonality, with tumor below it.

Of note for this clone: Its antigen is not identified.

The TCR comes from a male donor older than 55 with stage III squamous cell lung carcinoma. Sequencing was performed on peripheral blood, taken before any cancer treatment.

DNA for the CDR3: TGTGCCAGCAGCCAAAACGTATATCAGCCCCAGCATTTT. As protein: CASSQNVYQPQHF. This chain joins TRBV4-2 and TRBJ1-5; D call uncertain. The V and J ends lost 2 bases and 5 bases respectively, with 7 bases between them. Germline assignment: CDR1 LGHNA and CDR2 YNFKEQ. The CDR3 spans 13 residues.